The 22 T cell receptor beta chains given below trace back to one sample, sequenced in a study of shared clonotypes between healthy human individuals (dated by TCRdb to the early 2020s). The library came from the immunoSEQ multiplex PCR assay. TCRdb took this table from immuneACCESS and kept in-frame rearrangements with V and J called. Such tables lack part of the clones; where checked against another copy, unresolved V genes explain under half of the gap, and the rest is unexplained. This sample lists approximately 82,000 clones; 62% were detected once. Around 50% of the sample goes to the ten largest clones. Sequencing used memory CD8+ T cells sorted from blood. This specimen's cell subset or site label, interpreted: CD45RO+ cells pooled with CCR7-negative TemRA cells. Every receptor here comes from a man aged 25-45 years in good health.

This chain links TRBV28 with TRBJ2-7, with D uncertain. The CDR3 spans 13 residues. V gave up 3 bases and J gave up 3 bases, with 9 bases separating them. Germline V gene lookup returns CDR1 MDHEN and CDR2 SYDVKM. The CDR3 region is CASSLATYYEQYF. In DNA form, the CDR3 reads TGTGCCAGCAGTTTGGCGACCTACTACGAGCAGTACTTC.

The chain has TRBV29-1 and TRBJ2-3, with 7 bases fitting TRBD2. The CDR3 is made up of 14 amino acids. Unmatched junction bases numbered 8, after V lost 1 base and J lost 7 bases. Germline V lookup: CDR1 SQVTM, CDR2 ANQGSEA. DNA of the CDR3: TGCAGCGTTGAAGGCCTAGCGGATCTTTATACGCAGTATTTT. Translation: CSVEGLADLYTQYF.

J is TRBJ2-1 and V is TRBV28; 10 positions match TRBD1. J lost 9 bases, V lost 9 bases, and 11 bases had no gene match. This CDR3 spans 14 amino acids. The germline CDR1 and CDR2 sequences are MDHEN and SYDVKM. CDR3 in amino acids: CASFPGTGVPEQFF. DNA of the CDR3: TGTGCCAGTTTTCCCGGGACAGGGGTTCCTGAGCAGTTCTTC.

This chain links TRBV6-1 with TRBJ2-1, with a possible D match to TRBD2 (6 bases). CDR3 size: 14 residues. The V and J ends lost 5 bases and 9 bases respectively, with 17 bases between them. Germline lookup yields CDR1 MNHNS and CDR2 SASEGT. CDR3 amino acids: CASSLGGTVGEQFF. The CDR3 region has the DNA TGTGCCAGCAGTCTTGGCGGGACGGTTGGTGAGCAGTTCTTC.

This clone came up many times. The chain recombines TRBV10-2 with TRBJ2-2; 11 bases match TRBD2. Unmatched junction bases numbered 11, after V lost 5 bases and J lost 9 bases. CDR1 is WSHSY and CDR2 is SAAADI in the germline V gene. This CDR3 region has 16 residues. This CDR3 reads CASSRTSGSPSRELFF. The CDR3 nucleotides are TGCGCCAGCAGTCGGACTAGCGGGTCCCCAAGCCGGGAGCTGTTTTTT.

This chain uses TRBV19 with TRBJ1-1, with D perhaps matching TRBD1 (5 bases). The germline V and J ends were trimmed by 3 bases and 6 bases, with 8 bases remaining between them. The CDR3 runs 12 residues. CDR1 is LNHDA and CDR2 is SQIVND in the germline V gene (reference sequence). DNA for the CDR3: TGTGCCAGTAGTATCCAGGGCGCTGAAGCTTTCTTT. It translates to CASSIQGAEAFF.

This sequence joins TRBV27 and TRBJ2-3; D possibly matches TRBD1 or TRBD2 (5 bases each). V lost 6 bases, J lost 1 base, and 11 bases lay in between. Germline V CDR1 and CDR2: MNHEY, SMNVEV (reference sequence). This CDR3 has 14 amino acids. CDR3 sequence: CASSTLGGTDTQYF. The CDR3 DNA reads as TGTGCCAGCAGCACCTTGGGGGGCACAGATACGCAGTATTTT.

This clone was observed a few times. The genes are TRBV4-3 and TRBJ1-5, with D possibly matching TRBD1 (5 bases). With 5 bases removed from V and 3 bases from J, the gap between germline ends came to 11 bases. Germline V gene data show CDR1 as LGHNA and CDR2 as YSLEER. CDR3 length equals 14 residues. CDR3 protein: CASSLGADNQPQHF. In DNA form, the CDR3 reads TGCGCCAGCAGCTTAGGGGCAGACAATCAGCCCCAGCATTTT.

The chain employs TRBV28 and TRBJ1-1; D not resolved. The germline gives CDR1 MDHEN, CDR2 SYDVKM. With 5 bases removed from V and 2 bases from J, the gap between germline ends came to 9 bases. CDR3 length: 13 residues. The DNA for the CDR3 is TGTGCCAGCAGTGCCTTGGGAAACACTGAAGCTTTCTTT. This encodes CASSALGNTEAFF.

The V and J genes are TRBV4-3 and TRBJ1-4; D gene ambiguous. The length of the CDR3 is 15 residues. Germline loops: CDR1 LGHNA, CDR2 YSLEER. Trimming left V 2 bases short and J 6 bases short, with 13 bases between. The CDR3 region has the DNA TGCGCCAGCAGCCAATCAGGCCGACGGGATGAAAAACTGTTTTTT. Protein product: CASSQSGRRDEKLFF.

The genes are TRBV2 and TRBJ2-1, with 11 nucleotides matching TRBD2. This CDR3 is built from 16 residues. Germline-derived CDR1 and CDR2 are SNHLY and FYNNEI. V gave up 7 bases and J gave up 8 bases; unmatched junction bases: 13. The CDR3 reads CASTRVPTSGSHEQFF. In DNA form, the CDR3 reads TGTGCCAGCACCCGAGTACCCACTAGCGGGAGCCATGAGCAGTTCTTC.

J is TRBJ1-5 and V is TRBV27; 9 bases are a match to TRBD1. The germline CDR1 and CDR2 sequences are MNHEY and SMNVEV (reference sequence). Trimming cost V 9 bases and J 5 bases; bases outside gene matches: 14. This CDR3 is built from 16 residues. The CDR3 loop is CASQPTGQGRHQPQHF. CDR3 bases: TGTGCCAGTCAACCCACGGGACAGGGAAGGCATCAGCCCCAGCATTTT.

This clone was observed many times. The rearrangement joins TRBV2 to TRBJ2-5; D tentatively fits TRBD1 or TRBD2 (5 bases each). Germline V gene lookup returns CDR1 SNHLY and CDR2 FYNNEI. The CDR3 is made up of 14 amino acids. V was pared by 3 bases and J by 2 bases, with 10 bases between. DNA of the CDR3: TGTGCCAGCAGTGATTTTGGGGGACAAGAGACCCAGTACTTC. Protein product: CASSDFGGQETQYF.

The V and J genes are TRBV5-1 and TRBJ2-1; D ambiguous. Per the germline V gene, CDR1 is SGHRS and CDR2 is YFSETQ. This CDR3 spans 14 amino acids. The ends were cut back, 0 bases at V and 6 bases at J, with 10 bases in the middle. The CDR3: CASSLEGSFNEQFF. CDR3 DNA: TGCGCCAGCAGCTTGGAAGGTAGCTTCAATGAGCAGTTCTTC.

This clone was detected ten times or more. The genes are TRBV7-3 and TRBJ2-1, with 10 bases lining up with TRBD2. V was pared by 5 bases and J by 6 bases, with 7 bases of the junction left unmatched. This CDR3 spans 15 amino acids. Germline CDR1 is SGHTA and CDR2 is FQGTGA. The CDR3: CASSQTSGIVNEQFF. The CDR3 bases are TGTGCCAGCAGCCAAACTAGCGGGATAGTCAATGAGCAGTTCTTC.

There are many counts of this clone. The chain has TRBV14 and TRBJ1-1; D might be TRBD1 (5 bases). Germline assignment: CDR1 SGHDN and CDR2 FVKESK. This CDR3 has 15 amino acids. The ends were cut back, 1 base at V and 0 bases at J, with 9 bases in the middle. CDR3 region: CASSQGGALNTEAFF. The CDR3 DNA is TGTGCCAGCAGCCAAGGAGGGGCATTGAACACTGAAGCTTTCTTT. Filled out from reference TRBV14 and TRBJ1-1, the complete variable domain reads EAGVTQFPSHSVIEKGQTVTLRCDPISGHDNLYWYRRVMGKEIKFLLHFVKESKQDESGMPNNRFLAERTGGTYSTLKVQPAELEDSGVYFCASSQGGALNTEAFFGQGTRLTVV.

This clone was seen more than once but under ten times. The chain combines TRBV6-1 with TRBJ2-1, with a possible D match to TRBD2 (5 bases). Between the trimmed V and J ends, which lost 2 bases and 2 bases, there was a span of 10 bases. CDR3 length: 15 amino acids. Germline lookup yields CDR1 MNHNS and CDR2 SASEGT. CDR3 amino acids: CASSESGDPYNEQFF. Written as DNA, the CDR3 is TGTGCCAGCAGTGAAAGCGGCGACCCCTACAATGAGCAGTTCTTC.

The rearrangement joins TRBV7-9 to TRBJ1-5; the D is unclear. The V gene lost 4 bases and the J gene lost 9 bases, with 7 bases spanning the gap. This CDR3 region has 11 residues. CDR1 and CDR2 from the germline V gene are SEHNR and FQNEAQ (reference sequence). CDR3 bases: TGTGCCAGCAGCTATCCGGGGCCCCAGCATTTT. Translating gives CASSYPGPQHF.

The chain carries TRBV6-1 and TRBJ2-2, with TRBD1 identical over 8 bases. Germline CDR1 MNHNS, CDR2 SASEGT. CDR3 length: 15 amino acids. After removal of 4 bases from V and 6 bases from J, the junction contained 7 bases not matched to a gene. The CDR3 DNA sequence: TGTGCCAGCAGTGCATCAGGGGGCGCGTCCGGGGAGCTGTTTTTT. Encoded protein: CASSASGGASGELFF.

V is TRBV25-1 and J is TRBJ2-1; TRBD2 agrees at 8 bases. The CDR3 covers 17 residues. The junction had 8 bases not matched to a gene; V was cut back by 1 base and J by 3 bases. In germline, CDR1 is MGHDK, CDR2 SYGVNS. The CDR3 sequence: CASSESGLDTNYNEQFF. The CDR3 coding sequence is TGTGCCAGCAGTGAATCGGGACTAGACACCAACTACAATGAGCAGTTCTTC.

V usage is TRBV7-2 and J usage is TRBJ2-2; the D is unclear. This CDR3 contains 13 residues. In germline, CDR1 is SGHTA, CDR2 FQGNSA. V was trimmed by 8 bases and J by 7 bases, leaving 14 bases between them. The CDR3 coding sequence is TGTGCCAGCTCCCGAGCCCTCGGCGGGGAGCTGTTTTTT. Translated, it gives CASSRALGGELFF.

This chain links TRBV4-3 with TRBJ2-7, with unresolved D. Trimming took 2 bases from V and 5 from J, leaving 10 bases between them. The CDR3 totals 13 residues. Germline CDR1 and CDR2: LGHNA and YSLEER. CDR3 sequence: CASSQSRIHEQYF. CDR3 coding DNA: TGCGCCAGCAGCCAAAGTAGGATCCACGAGCAGTACTTC.